The 30 T cell receptor beta chains presented below share a single source sample, sequenced in a study of T cell responses to AZD1222 COVID-19 vaccine. TCRdb's table, derived via immunoSEQ multiplex PCR, lists solely in-frame clones and lacks some. The sample lists 25,000 or so clones; over 80% were seen once. Sequenced here: peripheral blood, sampled 28 days after the second AZD1222 dose. The receptor source for this set is an adult who received the AZD1222 COVID-19 vaccine.

The chain carries TRBV5-1 and TRBJ2-7, with TRBD2 matching 7 bases. Germline trimming cut 6 bases from V and 6 bases from J; bases unmatched to any gene: 12. The germline V gene encodes CDR1 SGHRS and CDR2 YFSETQ. The CDR3 loop spans 14 amino acids. The CDR3 DNA is TGCGCCAGCACCCCCACGGGGGGTGCGGTCGAGCAGTACTTC. It codes for CASTPTGGAVEQYF.

This rearrangement joins TRBV28 to TRBJ2-1, with D uncertain. Germline V lookup: CDR1 MDHEN, CDR2 SYDVKM. The CDR3 has 15 residues. The germline V and J ends were trimmed by 8 bases and 7 bases, with 21 bases remaining between them. CDR3 in DNA: TGTGCCAGCCTACGCCCAGGTCCCACCAGTAATGAGCAGTTCTTC. Its protein product is CASLRPGPTSNEQFF.

This clone was recorded a few times. The chain joins TRBV4-1 to TRBJ2-7; 11 bases map to TRBD2. The CDR3 sequence is 14 residues long. V was pared by 8 bases and J by 2 bases, with 5 bases of the junction left unmatched. The germline V gene has CDR1 MGHRA and CDR2 YSYEKL. As DNA, the CDR3 is TGCGCCAGCGCACCGGGACTAGCGGCCTACGAGCAGTACTTC. Encoded protein: CASAPGLAAYEQYF.

This clone has a single count. This chain connects TRBV7-3 to TRBJ2-2, with 8 bases identical to TRBD1. The CDR3 sequence is 15 residues long. V trimming: 5 bases; J trimming: 0 bases; junction bases outside the gene matches: 2. CDR1 is SGHTA, CDR2 FQGTGA, per germline. In DNA, the CDR3 is TGTGCCAGCAGCCCACAGGGGGCGAACACCGGGGAGCTGTTTTTT. This gives the protein CASSPQGANTGELFF.

This clone is judged medium-sized. The chain recombines TRBV28 with TRBJ1-5; 7 positions match TRBD1. This CDR3 contains 15 residues. The germline gives CDR1 MDHEN, CDR2 SYDVKM. The junction had 6 bases not matched to a gene; V was cut back by 4 bases and J by 3 bases. The CDR3 reads CASSSGQIINQPQHF. For the CDR3, the DNA is TGTGCCAGCAGTTCGGGACAGATAATCAATCAGCCCCAGCATTTT. Supplemented by reference TRBV28 and TRBJ1-5, the full variable domain reads DVKVTQSSRYLVKRTGEKVFLECVQDMDHENMFWYRQDPGLGLRLIYFSYDVKMKEKGDIPEGYSVSREKKERFSLILESASTNQTSMYLCASSSGQIINQPQHFGDGTRLSIL.

This clone was observed a single time. Here the CDR3 reads CASSITVNTEAFF. Here the CDR3 DNA reads TGTGCCAGTAGTATAACGGTGAACACTGAAGCTTTCTTT. The chain employs TRBV19 and TRBJ1-1; no definite D call. CDR3 length: 13 residues. Germline V gene sequence: CDR1 LNHDA, CDR2 SQIVND (reference sequence). V lost 2 bases and J lost 0, with 4 bases in between.

V is TRBV6-1 and J is TRBJ2-4, with a weak D call TRBD1 (6 bases). Germline lookup yields CDR1 MNHNS and CDR2 SASEGT. CDR3 length equals 18 residues. Between the trimmed V and J ends, which lost 0 bases and 0 bases, there was a span of 15 bases. The CDR3 is CASSEASGHKLAKNIQYF. The CDR3 DNA reads TGTGCCAGCAGTGAAGCTTCGGGACACAAGTTAGCCAAAAACATTCAGTACTTC.

The V call is TRBV5-5, the J call TRBJ1-1; maybe TRBD1 (5 bases). The V end was cut by 1 base, the J end by 0 bases, with 7 bases between. The CDR3 length is 14 residues. The germline V gene encodes CDR1 SGHKS and CDR2 YYEKEE (reference sequence). The chain's CDR3 is CASSLRGMNTEAFF. CDR3 DNA sequence: TGTGCCAGCAGCTTGAGGGGAATGAACACTGAAGCTTTCTTT.

This clone was found once. In nucleotides, the CDR3 is TGTGCCAGCAGCTCCGGGACAGGGGCTACGGCGACCCAGTACTTC. Amino acids: CASSSGTGATATQYF. The chain is built from TRBV9 and TRBJ2-5; 10 bases fit TRBD1. The trim removed 4 bases at V and 7 bases at J, leaving 10 bases unmatched. Per germline, CDR1 SGDLS and CDR2 YYNGEE. CDR3 length: 15 residues.

This chain connects TRBV7-9 to TRBJ1-6, with TRBD1 matching 10 bases. The CDR3 sequence is 13 residues long. J gave up 8 bases and V 11 bases, and 6 bases lay outside the gene matches. CDR1 SEHNR and CDR2 FQNEAQ come from the germline V gene (reference sequence). Here the CDR3 DNA reads TGTGCCGGGGGGGACAGGGGTGATTCACCCCTCCACTTT. Its protein is CAGGDRGDSPLHF.

This sequence joins TRBV5-1 and TRBJ2-2; the match to TRBD1 covers 8 bases. V shed 4 bases and J 1 base; nucleotides not matched to a gene: 6. CDR3 length: 16 residues. CDR1 is SGHRS and CDR2 is YFSETQ in the germline V gene. CDR3 sequence reads: CASSLQTGVNTGELFF. The CDR3 region has the DNA TGCGCCAGCAGCCTACAGACAGGGGTGAACACCGGGGAGCTGTTTTTT.

The rearrangement links TRBV6-5 to TRBJ1-2; D not certain. V was clipped by 0 bases and J by 5 bases, with 10 bases between them. From germline, CDR1 is MNHEY and CDR2 SVGAGI. The CDR3 is made up of 14 amino acids. CDR3 loop: CASSYSRTGYGYTF. The CDR3 nucleotides are TGTGCCAGCAGTTACTCCCGTACGGGGTATGGCTACACCTTC.

This clone was observed a single time. The DNA of the CDR3 is TGTGCCAGCAGCCAGATATCCGGACAGTCCATGAACACTGAAGCTTTCTTT. Residues: CASSQISGQSMNTEAFF. The chain has TRBV7-6 and TRBJ1-1; D is perhaps TRBD1 (6 bases). CDR1 SGHVS and CDR2 FNYEAQ come from the germline V gene. Trimming removed 5 bases at V and 0 bases at J, with 19 bases between. There are 17 residues in the CDR3. The complete variable domain, with remaining parts taken from reference TRBV7-6 and TRBJ1-1, reads GAGVSQSPRYKVTKRGQDVALRCDPISGHVSLYWYRQALGQGPEFLTYFNYEAQQDKSGLPNDRFSAERPEGSISTLTIQRTEQRDSAMYRCASSQISGQSMNTEAFFGQGTRLTVV.

This chain links TRBV9 with TRBJ1-4; D not resolved. There are 16 residues in the CDR3. Trimming removed 0 bases from V and 0 bases from J, with 9 bases in between. The germline gives CDR1 SGDLS, CDR2 YYNGEE. CDR3: CASSVDVWATNEKLFF. In DNA form, the CDR3 reads TGTGCCAGCAGCGTAGACGTATGGGCAACTAATGAAAAACTGTTTTTT.

The V call is TRBV4-2, the J call TRBJ1-2; 7 bases fit TRBD1. V lost 0 bases to trimming and J lost 3 bases; unmatched junction nucleotides: 4. This CDR3 comprises 15 residues. CDR1 is LGHNA and CDR2 is YNFKEQ in the germline V gene. The CDR3 protein is CASSQDNRGDYGYTF. The CDR3 nucleotides read TGTGCCAGCAGCCAAGATAACAGGGGAGACTATGGCTACACCTTC.

The gene calls are TRBV19 and TRBJ1-5, with 8 bases that match TRBD1. The germline gives CDR1 LNHDA, CDR2 SQIVND (reference sequence). With 5 bases clipped from V and 0 bases from J, the junction kept 3 bases outside the gene matches. The CDR3 sequence is 15 residues long. CDR3 in amino acids: CASSRQGISNQPQHF. DNA for the CDR3: TGTGCCAGTAGTCGACAGGGGATTAGCAATCAGCCCCAGCATTTT.

The chain links TRBV30 to TRBJ2-1, with a possible D match to TRBD2 (5 bases). Germline V CDR1 and CDR2: GTSNPN, SVGIG (reference sequence). CDR3 length: 14 residues. V gave up 0 bases and J gave up 6 bases, with 12 bases separating them. The CDR3, as DNA: TGTGCCTGGAGTGTACGGCGGGCTATCAATGAGCAGTTCTTC. This translates into CAWSVRRAINEQFF. Complete variable domain (other parts from reference TRBV30 and TRBJ2-1): SQTIHQWPATLVQPVGSPLSLECTVEGTSNPNLYWYRQAAGRGLQLLFYSVGIGQISSEVPQNLSASRPQDRQFILSSKKLLLSDSGFYLCAWSVRRAINEQFFGPGTRLTVL.

This clone was observed a single time. The V and J genes are TRBV6-5 and TRBJ1-1; a weak D match, TRBD1 (6 bases). The CDR3 runs to 14 residues. Germline CDR1 reads MNHEY; CDR2 reads SVGAGI. V lost 10 bases to trimming and J lost 0 bases, with 15 bases between them. CDR3 in amino acids: CATQLRDMNTEAFF. CDR3 bases: TGTGCCACCCAACTTCGGGACATGAACACTGAAGCTTTCTTT.

The chain has TRBV28 and TRBJ1-5; D not certain. CDR1 is MDHEN and CDR2 is SYDVKM in the germline V gene. Deletions cut 7 bases from V and 3 bases from J, with 10 bases between. The CDR3 is 13 residues long. CDR3 sequence: CASNYGVNQPQHF. CDR3 in DNA: TGTGCCAGCAACTATGGGGTCAATCAGCCCCAGCATTTT. The full variable domain, rest sourced from reference TRBV28 and TRBJ1-5, is DVKVTQSSRYLVKRTGEKVFLECVQDMDHENMFWYRQDPGLGLRLIYFSYDVKMKEKGDIPEGYSVSREKKERFSLILESASTNQTSMYLCASNYGVNQPQHFGDGTRLSIL.

V is TRBV20-1 and J is TRBJ1-2, with 7 bases matching TRBD1. The germline gives CDR1 DFQATT, CDR2 SNEGSKA (reference sequence). The CDR3 is made up of 13 amino acids. Trimming cost V 6 bases and J 4 bases; bases outside gene matches: 8. CDR3 amino acids: CSASLQGVYGYTF. The DNA for the CDR3 is TGCAGTGCCAGTCTCCAGGGGGTCTATGGCTACACCTTC.

The chain combines TRBV11-3 with TRBJ2-1; TRBD1 matches 9 bases. V shed 3 bases and J 0 bases; nucleotides not matched to a gene: 0. Per the germline V gene, CDR1 is SGHNT and CDR2 is YENEEA. CDR3 length: 15 amino acids. The CDR3 coding sequence is TGTGCCAGCAGCTTGGGACAGGGCTCCTACAATGAGCAGTTCTTC. Protein: CASSLGQGSYNEQFF.

The chain uses TRBV30 and TRBJ1-6, with TRBD1 matching 7 bases. This CDR3 has 19 amino acids. V trimming: 2 bases; J trimming: 0 bases; junction bases outside the gene matches: 13. The germline gives CDR1 GTSNPN, CDR2 SVGIG (reference sequence). The CDR3 region has the DNA TGTGCCTGGAGTAGACGGACCGGGACAGAGAGCTCCTATAATTCACCCCTCCACTTT. It translates to CAWSRRTGTESSYNSPLHF.

V gene TRBV9 combines with J gene TRBJ1-6; D uncertain. The V end was cut by 3 bases, the J end by 5 bases, with 12 bases between. This CDR3 has 15 amino acids. CDR1 and CDR2 (germline): SGDLS, YYNGEE. CDR3 residues: CASSGRAGDNSPLHF. DNA for the CDR3: TGTGCCAGCAGCGGTCGAGCAGGAGATAATTCACCCCTCCACTTT.

This chain connects TRBV19 to TRBJ2-1, with a weak D call TRBD1 (5 bases). CDR3 size: 14 residues. Germline assignment: CDR1 LNHDA and CDR2 SQIVND (reference sequence). V was trimmed by 3 bases and J by 10 bases, leaving 16 bases between them. The CDR3: CASSISTPREEQFF. As DNA, the CDR3 is TGTGCCAGTAGTATTTCCACCCCCAGGGAAGAGCAGTTCTTC. Combining the CDR3 with reference TRBV19 and TRBJ2-1 gives the whole variable domain DGGITQSPKYLFRKEGQNVTLSCEQNLNHDAMYWYRQDPGQGLRLIYYSQIVNDFQKGDIAEGYSVSREKKESFPLTVTSAQKNPTAFYLCASSISTPREEQFFGPGTRLTVL.

The chain is built from TRBV5-1 and TRBJ1-1; D gene uncertain. Trimming left V 4 bases short and J 4 bases short, with 14 bases between. CDR1 and CDR2 from the germline V gene are SGHRS and YFSETQ. This CDR3 region has 14 residues. The CDR3 sequence: CASSPTGRGTEAFF. CDR3 nucleotides: TGCGCCAGCAGCCCGACGGGCCGAGGCACTGAAGCTTTCTTT.

This clone has a single count. The chain combines TRBV7-2 with TRBJ1-4; D gene unclear. Germline CDR1 reads SGHTA; CDR2 reads FQGNSA. This CDR3 comprises 13 residues. The V end lost 3 bases, the J end lost 0 bases, and 2 bases lay between the germline ends. The CDR3 spells CASSFSTNEKLFF. In nucleotides, the CDR3 is TGTGCCAGCAGCTTTTCAACTAATGAAAAACTGTTTTTT.

The chain couples TRBV27 to TRBJ1-5; D remains ambiguous. Germline loops: CDR1 MNHEY, CDR2 SMNVEV (reference sequence). V shed 5 bases and J shed 7 bases, with 3 bases lying between them. CDR3 size: 10 residues. CDR3 region: CASSGQPQHF. The CDR3 bases are TGTGCCAGCAGTGGGCAGCCCCAGCATTTT.

This clone was observed a single time. The chain employs TRBV10-3 and TRBJ2-1, with 10 bases matching TRBD2. J lost 5 bases, V lost 11 bases, and 9 bases had no gene match. The CDR3 consists of 14 residues. Germline V gene data show CDR1 as ENHRY and CDR2 as SYGVKD. This chain's CDR3 is CAAWASGSNNEQFF. The CDR3, as DNA: TGTGCCGCCTGGGCTAGCGGGAGCAACAATGAGCAGTTCTTC.

The rearrangement links TRBV27 to TRBJ2-1; TRBD2 matches at 12 bases. This CDR3 region has 14 residues. V was clipped by 0 bases and J by 12 bases; unmatched bases: 3. The V gene's germline CDR1 is MNHEY and CDR2 SMNVEV (reference sequence). CDR3 sequence reads: CASSLSELAGGQFF. CDR3 DNA: TGTGCCAGCAGTTTATCGGAACTAGCGGGGGGGCAGTTCTTC.

V gene TRBV9 combines with J gene TRBJ2-7; 10 positions agree with TRBD2. V lost 4 bases to trimming and J lost 3 bases; unmatched junction nucleotides: 10. This CDR3 comprises 16 residues. CDR1 and CDR2 from the germline V gene are SGDLS and YYNGEE. As DNA, the CDR3 is TGTGCCAGCAGCCCCCGGGGAGCGGGAGGGGACTACGAGCAGTACTTC. It yields the protein CASSPRGAGGDYEQYF.